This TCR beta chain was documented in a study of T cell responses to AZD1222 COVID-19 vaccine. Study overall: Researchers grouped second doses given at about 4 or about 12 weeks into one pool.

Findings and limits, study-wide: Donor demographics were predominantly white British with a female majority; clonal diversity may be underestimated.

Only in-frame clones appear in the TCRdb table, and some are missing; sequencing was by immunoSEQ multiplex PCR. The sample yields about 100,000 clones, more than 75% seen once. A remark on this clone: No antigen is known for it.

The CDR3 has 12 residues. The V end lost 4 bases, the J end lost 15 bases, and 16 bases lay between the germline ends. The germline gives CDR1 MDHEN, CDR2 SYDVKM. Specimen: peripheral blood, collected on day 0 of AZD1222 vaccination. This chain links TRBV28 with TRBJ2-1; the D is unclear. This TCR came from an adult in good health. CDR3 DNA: TGTGCCAGCAGTTCCCCATCTAGACGGCCGTTCTTC. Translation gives CASSSPSRRPFF.